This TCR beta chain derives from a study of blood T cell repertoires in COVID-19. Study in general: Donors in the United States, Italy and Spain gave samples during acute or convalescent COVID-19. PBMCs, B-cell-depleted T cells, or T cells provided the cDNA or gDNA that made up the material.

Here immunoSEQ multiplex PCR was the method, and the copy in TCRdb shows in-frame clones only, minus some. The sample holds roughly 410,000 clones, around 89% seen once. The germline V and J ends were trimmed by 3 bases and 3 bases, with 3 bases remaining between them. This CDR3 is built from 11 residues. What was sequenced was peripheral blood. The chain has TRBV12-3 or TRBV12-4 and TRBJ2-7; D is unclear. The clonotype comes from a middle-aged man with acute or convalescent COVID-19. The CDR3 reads CASSFGYEQYF. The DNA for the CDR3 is TGTGCCAGCAGTTTCGGCTACGAGCAGTACTTC.